These 26 T cell receptor beta chains were sequenced from one sample in a study of blood T cell repertoires in COVID-19. Method: immunoSEQ multiplex PCR; TCRdb's copy keeps in-frame clones and lacks some. The data contain 150,000 to 200,000 clones, over 80% of them singletons. Sequencing was carried out using peripheral blood. These receptors all come from a woman over 75 with active or convalescent COVID-19.

The V gene is TRBV7-3, the J gene TRBJ2-3, with 9 bases that match TRBD2. The junction had 2 bases not matched to a gene; V was cut back by 2 bases and J by 2 bases. Germline V gene data show CDR1 as SGHTA and CDR2 as FQGTGA. The CDR3 covers 15 residues. As DNA, the CDR3 is TGTGCCAGCAGCTTAGGGACTAGCCCCACAGATACGCAGTATTTT. It specifies CASSLGTSPTDTQYF.

The chain employs TRBV5-4 and TRBJ2-7; maybe TRBD2 (6 bases). CDR1 is SGHNT, CDR2 YYREEE, per germline (reference sequence). The CDR3 is 15 amino acids. V was pared by 4 bases and J by 3 bases, with 17 bases between. The CDR3 loop is CASSRADGRDYEQYF. The CDR3 nucleotides are TGTGCCAGCAGCCGCGCGGACGGGCGGGACTACGAGCAGTACTTC.

The chain joins TRBV2 to TRBJ1-1; D unresolved. Germline CDR1 SNHLY, CDR2 FYNNEI. Trimming cost V 6 bases and J 1 base, with 15 bases left between them. This CDR3 spans 15 amino acids. The CDR3 loop is CASSSSDTPNTEAFF. The DNA of the CDR3 is TGTGCCAGCAGCTCTAGCGACACCCCGAACACTGAAGCTTTCTTT.

The genes are TRBV5-8 and TRBJ2-3, with TRBD2 matching 11 bases. The CDR3 spans 16 residues. Trimming at V came to 2 bases and at J to 4 bases, leaving 6 bases not matched to a gene. CDR1 and CDR2 (germline): SGHTS, YDEGEE. This CDR3 reads CASSFASSGGSDTQYF. The CDR3 region has the DNA TGTGCCAGCAGCTTCGCATCTAGCGGGGGGTCAGATACGCAGTATTTT.

The V call is TRBV19, the J call TRBJ2-5; 8 bases are a match to TRBD2. Per the germline V gene, CDR1 is LNHDA and CDR2 is SQIVND (reference sequence). This CDR3 comprises 14 residues. Losses at the gene ends were 10 bases for V and 1 base for J; bases not matched to a gene: 8. As DNA, the CDR3 is TGTGCCACCTATAGCGGGGCTCCCCAAGAGACCCAGTACTTC. This codes for CATYSGAPQETQYF.

The rearrangement joins TRBV2 to TRBJ1-6; 8 nucleotides match TRBD1. The ends lost 5 bases at V and 10 bases at J; junction bases unmatched: 4. Germline CDR1 is SNHLY and CDR2 is FYNNEI. The CDR3 runs 13 residues. Written as DNA, the CDR3 is TGTGCCAGCAGTTCGACAGGGGACTCACCCCTCCACTTT. It encodes CASSSTGDSPLHF. Based on the CDR3 plus reference TRBV2 and TRBJ1-6, the full variable domain is EPEVTQTPSHQVTQMGQEVILRCVPISNHLYFYWYRQILGQKVEFLVSFYNNEISEKSEIFDDQFSVERPDGSNFTLKIRSTKLEDSAMYFCASSSTGDSPLHFGNGTRLTVT.

The chain is built from TRBV3-1 (or the pseudogene TRBV3-2) and TRBJ2-3, with unresolved D. There are 11 residues in the CDR3. Germline V gives CDR1 LGHDT, CDR2 YNNKEL (reference sequence). The V end was cut by 3 bases, the J end by 4 bases, with 2 bases between. The DNA of the CDR3 is TGTGCCAGCAGCCACTCAGATACGCAGTATTTT. Its protein product is CASSHSDTQYF.

Only a few counts were recorded for this clone. This sequence joins TRBV19 and TRBJ1-2; D call uncertain. The CDR3 is 15 amino acids. With 1 base removed from V and 0 bases from J, the gap between germline ends came to 9 bases. Germline CDR1 LNHDA, CDR2 SQIVND (reference sequence). The CDR3 here is CASSIVSPANYGYTF. CDR3 nucleotide sequence: TGTGCCAGTAGTATAGTAAGCCCGGCTAACTATGGCTACACCTTC.

The gene calls are TRBV7-9 and TRBJ2-7; 8 bases line up with TRBD1. CDR3 size: 15 residues. Germline V gene data show CDR1 as SEHNR and CDR2 as FQNEAQ (reference sequence). The trim removed 1 base at V and 7 bases at J, leaving 9 bases unmatched. The CDR3 spells CASSLGGQGALEQYF. CDR3 nucleotide sequence: TGTGCCAGCAGCTTAGGGGGTCAGGGGGCGTTGGAGCAGTACTTC.

This clone has more than one count but fewer than ten. V and J are TRBV9 and TRBJ1-2; 9 positions agree with TRBD1. The CDR3 spans 15 residues. In germline, CDR1 is SGDLS, CDR2 YYNGEE. Trimming cost V 4 bases and J 7 bases; bases outside gene matches: 11. CDR3 nucleotide sequence: TGTGCCAGCAGCTTGCGACAGGGGGGAGCCGGTGGCTACACCTTC. Amino acid sequence: CASSLRQGGAGGYTF.

The chain carries TRBV5-6 and TRBJ1-3; D gene ambiguous. CDR3 length: 19 residues. Between the trimmed V and J ends, which lost 1 base and 3 bases, there was a span of 23 bases. Germline V gene data show CDR1 as SGHDT and CDR2 as YYEEEE. CDR3 in amino acids: CASSLRALGGSYNGNTIYF. CDR3 nucleotide sequence: TGTGCCAGCAGCTTGAGAGCCCTTGGCGGGAGCTACAATGGAAACACCATATATTTT.

V is TRBV6-1 and J is TRBJ1-5; a possible D gene is TRBD1 (5 bases). The CDR3 spans 14 residues. V was cut by 1 base and J by 3 bases, with 7 bases left in between. Looked up from germline, CDR1 is MNHNS and CDR2 is SASEGT. In DNA, the CDR3 is TGTGCCAGCAGTGAAGACAGGAACAATCAGCCCCAGCATTTT. Translated, it gives CASSEDRNNQPQHF.

This clone was recorded a few times. The V and J genes are TRBV5-5 and TRBJ1-2; D possibly corresponds to TRBD1 (6 bases). The CDR3 spans 13 residues. Germline CDR1 reads SGHKS; CDR2 reads YYEKEE (reference sequence). V was shortened by 1 base and J by 2 bases, with 6 bases between the two germline ends. As DNA, the CDR3 is TGTGCCAGCAGCTTGAGGGGGAACTATGGCTACACCTTC. Its translation is CASSLRGNYGYTF. The full variable domain, with the rest looked up from reference TRBV5-5 and TRBJ1-2, is DAGVTQSPTHLIKTRGQQVTLRCSPISGHKSVSWYQQVLGQGPQFIFQYYEKEERGRGNFPDRFSARQFPNYSSELNVNALLLGDSALYLCASSLRGNYGYTFGSGTRLTVV.

The V gene is TRBV5-4, the J gene TRBJ2-3; 9 nucleotides agree with TRBD2. The CDR3 is 13 amino acids. V lost 4 bases and J lost 4; bases outside the gene matches: 1. Germline V CDR1 and CDR2: SGHNT, YYREEE (reference sequence). The CDR3 spells CASSQRGADTQYF. In nucleotides, the CDR3 is TGTGCCAGCAGCCAGCGGGGGGCAGATACGCAGTATTTT. Using reference TRBV5-4 and TRBJ2-3 for the parts outside the CDR3, the full variable domain is ETGVTQSPTHLIKTRGQQVTLRCSSQSGHNTVSWYQQALGQGPQFIFQYYREEENGRGNFPPRFSGLQFPNYSSELNVNALELDDSALYLCASSQRGADTQYFGPGTRLTVL.

The J gene is TRBJ2-3, the V gene TRBV29-1, with D possibly being TRBD2 (7 bases). CDR3 length: 13 residues. Germline V lookup: CDR1 SQVTM, CDR2 ANQGSEA. V gave up 8 bases and J gave up 2 bases, with 14 bases separating them. The CDR3 sequence: CSYAGANTDTQYF. The CDR3 DNA follows: TGCAGCTACGCGGGGGCTAACACAGATACGCAGTATTTT.

The genes are TRBV3-1 (or the pseudogene TRBV3-2) and TRBJ2-2; TRBD1 matches at 11 bases. The V gene's germline CDR1 is LGHDT and CDR2 YNNKEL (reference sequence). The CDR3 is 16 amino acids. V lost 4 bases to trimming and J lost 4 bases; unmatched junction nucleotides: 5. DNA for the CDR3: TGTGCCAGCAGCCTCTGGACAGGGGGCCTCACCGGGGAGCTGTTTTTT. This sequence encodes CASSLWTGGLTGELFF.

The chain links TRBV14 to TRBJ1-1; TRBD1 might be the D (5 bases). V gave up 3 bases and J gave up 2 bases, with 10 bases separating them. This CDR3 spans 14 amino acids. Germline V lookup: CDR1 SGHDN, CDR2 FVKESK. CDR3 residues: CASSQVGVNTEAFF. CDR3 nucleotide sequence: TGTGCCAGCAGCCAGGTAGGGGTAAACACTGAAGCTTTCTTT.

The V and J genes are TRBV6-5 and TRBJ1-6; 7 nucleotides align to TRBD1. The CDR3 extends over 14 amino acids. Trimming took 5 bases from V and 9 from J; bases not matched to a gene: 7. CDR1 and CDR2 from the germline V gene are MNHEY and SVGAGI. CDR3 loop: CASSRGQEGSPLHF. In DNA, the CDR3 is TGTGCCAGCAGTCGCGGACAGGAAGGTTCACCCCTCCACTTT.

CDR3 bases: TGTGCCAGTATCCTCGCGGGCAGCAATCAGCCCCAGCATTTT. This codes for CASILAGSNQPQHF. V is TRBV19 and J is TRBJ1-5; no definite D call. Per the germline V gene, CDR1 is LNHDA and CDR2 is SQIVND (reference sequence). The CDR3 spans 14 residues. Trimming cost V 7 bases and J 1 base, with 11 bases left between them.

The V and J genes are TRBV7-2 and TRBJ1-2, with 7 positions matching TRBD1. V lost 0 bases, J lost 8 bases, and 6 bases stayed unmatched. The germline V gene encodes CDR1 SGHTA and CDR2 FQGNSA. This CDR3 spans 14 amino acids. Written as DNA, the CDR3 is TGTGCCAGCAGCTTAGCGAGGGACAGAGGGGGCTACACCTTC. It encodes CASSLARDRGGYTF.

This clone was counted once. The gene calls are TRBV19 and TRBJ1-1, with TRBD1 matching 10 bases. The J segment lost 3 bases and the V segment lost 4 bases, leaving 5 bases of the junction unmatched. Germline loops: CDR1 LNHDA, CDR2 SQIVND (reference sequence). The CDR3 length is 15 residues. The CDR3 DNA sequence: TGTGCCAGTAGTACCATTGGACAGGGGGACACTGAAGCTTTCTTT. This codes for CASSTIGQGDTEAFF.

The genes are TRBV19 and TRBJ2-7; tentative D call: TRBD2 (6 bases). Trimming shortened V by 1 base and J by 5 bases, and 6 bases separated the two germline ends. This CDR3 comprises 12 residues. Germline CDR1 is LNHDA and CDR2 is SQIVND (reference sequence). The DNA of the CDR3 is TGTGCCAGTAGTATAGGGGAGGACGAGCAGTACTTC. Protein sequence: CASSIGEDEQYF.

This chain links TRBV6-2 or TRBV6-3 with TRBJ2-1, with 9 bases lining up with TRBD2. The CDR3 contains 15 residues. Germline V gives CDR1 MNHEY, CDR2 SVGEGT. Trimming at V came to 4 bases and at J to 8 bases, leaving 9 bases not matched to a gene. CDR3 in amino acids: CASSFQGGGAYEQFF. The CDR3 nucleotides read TGTGCCAGCAGTTTCCAAGGCGGGGGGGCCTATGAGCAGTTCTTC.

The chain combines TRBV6-5 with TRBJ1-2; TRBD1 is a possible D gene (6 bases). With 8 bases removed from V and 4 bases from J, the gap between germline ends came to 17 bases. There are 14 residues in the CDR3. Germline-derived CDR1 and CDR2 are MNHEY and SVGAGI. Here the CDR3 DNA reads TGTGCCAGCGCTGCGCCAGGGGTGTTCTATGGCTACACCTTC. This translates into CASAAPGVFYGYTF.

The chain carries TRBV9 and TRBJ2-2; D may be TRBD2 (7 bases). CDR1 and CDR2 (germline): SGDLS, YYNGEE. The V end lost 4 bases, the J end lost 6 bases, and 19 bases lay between the germline ends. The CDR3 runs 16 residues. DNA of the CDR3: TGTGCCAGCAGCCCCCTGGTGGGGGGGCCACCCGGGGAGCTGTTTTTT. Its protein is CASSPLVGGPPGELFF.

The genes are TRBV9 and TRBJ2-2; 8 bases align to TRBD2. The length of the CDR3 is 15 residues. Trimming cost V 4 bases and J 4 bases; bases outside gene matches: 6. Germline assignment: CDR1 SGDLS and CDR2 YYNGEE. The CDR3 region is CASSFGGAATGELFF. The CDR3 region has the DNA TGTGCCAGCAGCTTCGGGGGGGCGGCCACCGGGGAGCTGTTTTTT.